Shown below are 22 T cell receptor beta chains from a single sample sequenced in a study of cytotoxic CD8 clonotypes in ibrutinib-treated CLL. Assay used: immunoSEQ multiplex PCR; TCRdb lists only in-frame clones, some missing. The table lists about 140,000 clones, 85% to 95% of them singletons. The sample here was PBMCs, taken after 12 months of ibrutinib treatment. These receptors came from a human donor with chronic lymphocytic leukemia.

The chain uses TRBV6-5 and TRBJ1-2, with 7 bases fitting TRBD1. The germline V gene has CDR1 MNHEY and CDR2 SVGAGI. There are 15 residues in the CDR3. The V and J ends lost 4 bases and 0 bases, in that order; junction bases with no gene match: 5. The chain's CDR3 is CASSSGQVANYGYTF. CDR3 DNA: TGTGCCAGCAGTTCAGGACAGGTGGCTAACTATGGCTACACCTTC.

This chain links TRBV7-2 with TRBJ2-3; TRBD1 might be the D (6 bases). With 2 bases removed from V and 5 bases from J, the gap between germline ends came to 11 bases. This CDR3 has 14 amino acids. The germline gives CDR1 SGHTA, CDR2 FQGNSA. The CDR3 spells CASSLQGSGDTQYF. In nucleotides, the CDR3 is TGTGCCAGCAGCTTACAGGGGTCCGGAGATACGCAGTATTTT. The entire variable domain, with the rest obtained from reference TRBV7-2 and TRBJ2-3, is as follows: GAGVSQSPSNKVTEKGKDVELRCDPISGHTALYWYRQSLGQGLEFLIYFQGNSAPDKSGLPSDRFSAERTGGSVSTLTIQRTQQEDSAVYLCASSLQGSGDTQYFGPGTRLTVL.

The V gene is TRBV7-2, the J gene TRBJ2-2, with 7 positions matching TRBD2. The germline gives CDR1 SGHTA, CDR2 FQGNSA. Losses at the gene ends were 3 bases for V and 6 bases for J; bases not matched to a gene: 7. The CDR3 consists of 15 residues. This chain's CDR3 is CASSFGGSIAGELFF. The CDR3 nucleotides read TGTGCCAGCAGCTTCGGGGGGAGCATTGCCGGGGAGCTGTTTTTT.

The chain carries TRBV19 and TRBJ2-1; 10 bases line up with TRBD1. Germline CDR1 and CDR2: LNHDA and SQIVND (reference sequence). The CDR3 is made up of 16 amino acids. Unmatched junction bases numbered 5, after V lost 4 bases and J lost 2 bases. For the CDR3, the DNA is TGTGCCAGTAGTACCCCGACAGGGGGCGCCTACAATGAGCAGTTCTTC. This sequence encodes CASSTPTGGAYNEQFF.

The chain recombines TRBV6-5 with TRBJ2-7, with D perhaps matching TRBD1 (6 bases). Trimming shortened V by 2 bases and J by 2 bases, and 10 bases separated the two germline ends. In germline, CDR1 is MNHEY, CDR2 SVGAGI. The CDR3 length is 14 residues. For the CDR3, the DNA is TGTGCCAGCAGTTACAAGCAGGGGCCCTACGAGCAGTACTTC. It translates to CASSYKQGPYEQYF.

This chain links TRBV18 with TRBJ2-1, with D possibly being TRBD1 (6 bases). The germline V gene has CDR1 KGHSH and CDR2 LQKENI. V lost 3 bases, J lost 3 bases, and 9 bases lay in between. This CDR3 has 14 amino acids. The CDR3 DNA reads TGTGCCAGCTCACCTCACAGGGACTACAATGAGCAGTTCTTC. Translated, it gives CASSPHRDYNEQFF.

The chain links TRBV9 to TRBJ1-2; TRBD1 might be the D (6 bases). V gave up 0 bases and J gave up 8 bases, with 17 bases separating them. Per the germline V gene, CDR1 is SGDLS and CDR2 is YYNGEE. This CDR3 comprises 15 residues. The CDR3 sequence: CASSVGTGKGGGYTF. DNA of the CDR3: TGTGCCAGCAGCGTAGGAACAGGGAAGGGAGGAGGCTACACCTTC. The complete variable domain, with remaining parts taken from reference TRBV9 and TRBJ1-2, reads DSGVTQTPKHLITATGQRVTLRCSPRSGDLSVYWYQQSLDQGLQFLIQYYNGEERAKGNILERFSAQQFPDLHSELNLSSLELGDSALYFCASSVGTGKGGGYTFGSGTRLTVV.

The chain couples TRBV27 to TRBJ1-1, with D maybe TRBD1 (6 bases). The CDR3 extends over 13 amino acids. V was shortened by 8 bases and J by 5 bases, with 15 bases between the two germline ends. Germline V lookup: CDR1 MNHEY, CDR2 SMNVEV (reference sequence). The CDR3 reads CASGRGQGTEAFF. The CDR3 DNA sequence: TGTGCCAGCGGCAGGGGCCAGGGGACTGAAGCTTTCTTT.

The CDR3 nucleotides are TGTGCCAGTAGTAACGGGGTTTATCAGCCCCAGCATTTT. It translates to CASSNGVYQPQHF. This chain uses TRBV19 with TRBJ1-5; D ambiguous. Looked up from germline, CDR1 is LNHDA and CDR2 is SQIVND (reference sequence). V dropped 4 bases and J dropped 5 bases, with 9 bases sitting between them. The CDR3 has 13 residues.

This CDR3 is CASSLVGTPNTEAFF. In DNA form, the CDR3 reads TGTGCCAGCAGCTTGGTTGGGACACCTAACACTGAAGCTTTCTTT. The rearrangement uses TRBV5-6 and TRBJ1-1, with a tentative D call TRBD1 (6 bases). The CDR3 contains 15 residues. Trimming shortened V by 0 bases and J by 2 bases, and 11 bases separated the two germline ends. CDR1 is SGHDT and CDR2 is YYEEEE in the germline V gene.

The chain is built from TRBV6-1 and TRBJ2-7; a possible D gene is TRBD1 (6 bases). V was pared by 6 bases and J by 2 bases, with 17 bases between. This CDR3 comprises 15 residues. Germline CDR1 is MNHNS and CDR2 is SASEGT. The CDR3 is CASSPGTRDTYEQYF. Written as DNA, the CDR3 is TGTGCCAGCAGCCCCGGGACACGGGACACCTACGAGCAGTACTTC.

The chain couples TRBV9 to TRBJ1-5; 7 bases align to TRBD1. Trimming removed 4 bases from V and 6 bases from J; junction bases left unmatched: 10. CDR1 and CDR2 (germline): SGDLS, YYNGEE. There are 15 residues in the CDR3. CDR3 nucleotide sequence: TGTGCCAGCAGCCCCCGGACAGGAGTAGGTCAGCCCCAGCATTTT. Protein: CASSPRTGVGQPQHF.

The rearrangement uses TRBV7-9 and TRBJ2-3; no definite D call. Germline assignment: CDR1 SEHNR and CDR2 FQNEAQ (reference sequence). Trimming took 5 bases from V and 0 from J, leaving 9 bases between them. The CDR3 is 14 amino acids. In DNA form, the CDR3 reads TGTGCCAGCAGCCCGACATATAGCACAGATACGCAGTATTTT. Protein sequence: CASSPTYSTDTQYF.

The chain combines TRBV6-5 with TRBJ1-3; TRBD1 matches at 9 bases. Looked up from germline, CDR1 is MNHEY and CDR2 is SVGAGI. Trimming removed 6 bases from V and 4 bases from J; junction bases left unmatched: 4. The CDR3 loop spans 14 amino acids. CDR3 in amino acids: CASSADRGGNTIYF. CDR3 DNA sequence: TGTGCCAGCAGCGCGGACAGGGGAGGAAACACCATATATTTT.

The CDR3 spells CASSPALAGARPYEQYF. In DNA form, the CDR3 reads TGTGCCAGCTCACCAGCACTAGCGGGCGCACGCCCCTACGAGCAGTACTTC. This chain links TRBV18 with TRBJ2-7; 9 bases are shared with TRBD2. The V gene end was trimmed by 2 bases and the J gene end by 2 bases; junction bases not matched to a gene: 10. Germline V CDR1 and CDR2: KGHSH, LQKENI. The CDR3 length is 17 residues.

This chain connects TRBV5-1 to TRBJ2-7; D is perhaps TRBD1 or TRBD2 (5 bases each). This CDR3 comprises 11 residues. V dropped 5 bases and J dropped 3 bases, with 6 bases sitting between them. CDR1 is SGHRS, CDR2 YFSETQ, per germline. CDR3 protein: CASRGDYEQYF. In nucleotides, the CDR3 is TGCGCCAGCAGGGGGGACTACGAGCAGTACTTC.

This chain connects TRBV29-1 to TRBJ1-1; D is perhaps TRBD1 (5 bases). The germline CDR1 and CDR2 sequences are SQVTM and ANQGSEA. V was shortened by 5 bases and J by 3 bases, with 16 bases between the two germline ends. This CDR3 has 14 residues. CDR3 nucleotide sequence: TGCAGCGTTAAACGGTTAGACAGAGACACTGAAGCTTTCTTT. Translating it yields CSVKRLDRDTEAFF.

The chain is built from TRBV4-2 and TRBJ1-5; no firm D call. Germline CDR1 is LGHNA and CDR2 is YNFKEQ. Trimming removed 0 bases at V and 1 base at J, with 10 bases between. The CDR3 runs 16 residues. CDR3 sequence (DNA): TGTGCCAGCAGCCAAGAATTCCTAGGGAGCAATCAGCCCCAGCATTTT. Its protein product is CASSQEFLGSNQPQHF.

This clone was observed a handful of times. The V gene is TRBV19, the J gene TRBJ1-1; 9 nucleotides align to TRBD1. Germline CDR1 and CDR2: LNHDA and SQIVND (reference sequence). CDR3 length: 15 amino acids. V was clipped by 7 bases and J by 4 bases; unmatched bases: 10. CDR3 amino acids: CASTQRGTGSTEAFF. In DNA form, the CDR3 reads TGTGCCAGTACCCAAAGGGGGACAGGGTCCACTGAAGCTTTCTTT.

The chain couples TRBV27 to TRBJ1-1; D not resolved. Between the trimmed V and J ends, which lost 5 bases and 0 bases, there was a span of 7 bases. This CDR3 region has 13 residues. Germline values: CDR1 MNHEY, CDR2 SMNVEV (reference sequence). The CDR3 sequence: CASSPALNTEAFF. The CDR3 DNA is TGTGCCAGCAGTCCCGCGCTGAACACTGAAGCTTTCTTT.

This chain joins TRBV7-9 and TRBJ2-7; 8 bases agree with TRBD1. The CDR3 sequence is 14 residues long. V was clipped by 5 bases and J by 4 bases; unmatched bases: 7. Germline lookup yields CDR1 SEHNR and CDR2 FQNEAQ (reference sequence). This chain's CDR3 is CASSPTGGRYEQYF. As DNA, the CDR3 is TGTGCCAGCAGCCCCACAGGGGGGAGGTACGAGCAGTACTTC.

V and J are TRBV28 and TRBJ1-4; TRBD1 aligns across 8 bases. Germline values: CDR1 MDHEN, CDR2 SYDVKM. With V trimmed by 6 bases and J by 7 bases, 4 bases remained unmatched. The CDR3 contains 13 residues. The CDR3 nucleotides are TGTGCCAGCAGACCCACAGGGGGTGAAAAACTGTTTTTT. It codes for CASRPTGGEKLFF.